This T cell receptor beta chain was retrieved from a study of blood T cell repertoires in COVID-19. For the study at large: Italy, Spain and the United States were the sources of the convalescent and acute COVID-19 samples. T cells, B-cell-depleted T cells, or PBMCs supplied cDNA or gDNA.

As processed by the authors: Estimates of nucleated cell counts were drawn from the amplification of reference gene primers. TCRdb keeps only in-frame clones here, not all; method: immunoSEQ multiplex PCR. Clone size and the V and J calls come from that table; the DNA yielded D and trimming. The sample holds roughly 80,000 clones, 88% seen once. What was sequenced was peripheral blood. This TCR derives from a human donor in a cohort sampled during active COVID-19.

Written as DNA, the CDR3 is TGTGCCTGGAGAGGTACGGGACTAGAAGCTTTCTTT. Protein product: CAWRGTGLEAFF. The rearrangement links TRBV30 to TRBJ1-1; D might be TRBD1 (5 bases). The CDR3 has 12 residues. V gave up 3 bases and J gave up 8 bases, with 13 bases separating them. The germline CDR1 and CDR2 sequences are GTSNPN and SVGIG (reference sequence). The whole variable domain, filled in from reference TRBV30 and TRBJ1-1, reads SQTIHQWPATLVQPVGSPLSLECTVEGTSNPNLYWYRQAAGRGLQLLFYSVGIGQISSEVPQNLSASRPQDRQFILSSKKLLLSDSGFYLCAWRGTGLEAFFGQGTRLTVV.